This T cell receptor beta chain was captured by sequencing in a study of T cell repertoires in cytomegalovirus infection (dated by TCRdb to the late 2010s). In terms of the full investigation: The peptide stimulations were aimed at well-studied HLA-B-restricted epitopes as well as recently identified HLA-C-restricted CMV epitopes, whose presentation resists viral immunomodulation. The HLA type of each donor mattered for the analysis, because public TCR beta signatures pointed to carriage of CMV infection along with the matching HLA type.

The germline ends are 13 bases apart after V is trimmed by 4 bases and J by 6 bases. Reading from cysteine to phenylalanine, the CDR3 counts 14 amino acids. Of all the DNA, just the CDR3 is kept, 42 bases in frame from base 1. CDR1 is given as SGHDN and CDR2 as FVKESK, both from the germline V gene. According to the study, the label for this sample's treatment or condition signals: in vitro stimulation with specific CMV peptide epitopes to enrich CMV-specific T cells. What the study reported, not specific to this receptor: Carriers of CMV infection plus the relevant HLA type were discriminated by the cumulative frequency of public TCR beta family members in the study cohort and in an independent roughly 370-donor cohort. In the ex vivo response, HLA-C-restricted CMV-specific TCR beta clonotypes were dominant, and in two of eight donors the single most frequent clonotype came from this HLA-C-restricted group.

In regard to this clonotype: There is no known antigen for this receptor. Within one base of it there is no much larger clone, and no base qualities were kept.

The instrument given in TCRdb is Illumina HiSeq 1500. The public sequencing data were trimmed at Q25 with fastp and processed into clonotypes with MiXCR by TCRdb, which kept only in-frame beta chains. Rows merge per CDR3 protein into single entries with the most common DNA and genes. The sample table records about 770,000 distinct CDR3 sequences; 25% to 35% of these occur just once. The top ten constitute 10% to 15% of the sample. The input for sequencing was cultured CD8+ T cells from PBMCs, taken from culture after CMV antigen stimulation. The TCR was taken from a human donor in good health (CMV status not recorded). Some clones in this sample may be carry-over from other donors' samples. The rearrangement combines TRBV14 with TRBJ2-1; TRBD2 is possibly the D segment (6 matching bases). In nucleotides, the sequence is TGTGCCAGCAGCCTCTTAAGGGAGGTCAATGAGCAGTTCTTC. It specifies CASSLLREVNEQFF.